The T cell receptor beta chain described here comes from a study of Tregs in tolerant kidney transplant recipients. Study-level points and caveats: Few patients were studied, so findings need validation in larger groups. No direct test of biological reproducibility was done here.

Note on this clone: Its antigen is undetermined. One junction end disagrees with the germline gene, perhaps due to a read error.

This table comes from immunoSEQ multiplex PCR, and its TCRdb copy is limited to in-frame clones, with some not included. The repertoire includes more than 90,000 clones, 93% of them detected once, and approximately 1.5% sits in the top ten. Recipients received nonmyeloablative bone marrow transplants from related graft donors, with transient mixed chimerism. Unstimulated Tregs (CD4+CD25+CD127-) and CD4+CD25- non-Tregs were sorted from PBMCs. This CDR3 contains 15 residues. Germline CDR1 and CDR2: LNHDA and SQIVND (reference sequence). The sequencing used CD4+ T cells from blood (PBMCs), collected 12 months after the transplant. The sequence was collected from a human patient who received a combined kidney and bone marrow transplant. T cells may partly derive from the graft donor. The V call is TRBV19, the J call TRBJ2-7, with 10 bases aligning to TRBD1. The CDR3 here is CASSIRQGAWDEQCF. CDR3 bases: TGTGCCAGTAGTATTCGACAGGGGGCTTGGGACGAGCAGTGCTTC.